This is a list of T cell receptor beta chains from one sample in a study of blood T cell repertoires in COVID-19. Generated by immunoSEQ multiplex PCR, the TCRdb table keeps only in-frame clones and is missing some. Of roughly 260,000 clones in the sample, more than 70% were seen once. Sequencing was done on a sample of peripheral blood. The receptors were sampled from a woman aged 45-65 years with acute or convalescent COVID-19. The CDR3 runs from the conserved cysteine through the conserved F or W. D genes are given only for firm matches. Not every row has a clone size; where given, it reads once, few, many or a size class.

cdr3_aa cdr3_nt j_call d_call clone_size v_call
CASSLEFGREAYNEQFF TGTGCCAGCAGCTTAGAATTTGGGCGGGAGGCCTACAATGAGCAGTTCTTC TRBJ2-1 TRBD2 - TRBV7-2
CASSVLPDSKNTEAFF TGTGCCAGCAGCGTACTCCCGGACAGCAAGAACACTGAAGCTTTCTTT TRBJ1-1 - - TRBV9
CASRLENSYEQYF TGTGCCAGCAGGCTCGAGAACTCCTACGAGCAGTACTTC TRBJ2-7 - - TRBV6-5
CATTTGQVSYNEQFF TGTGCCACCACAACGGGACAGGTTTCCTACAATGAGCAGTTCTTC TRBJ2-1 TRBD1 - TRBV2
CASSYKRGQVISYEQYF TGTGCCAGCAGCTATAAGCGAGGACAGGTGATTTCCTACGAGCAGTACTTC TRBJ2-7 TRBD1 - TRBV5-5
CASSASAGVAYNSPLHF TGTGCCAGCAGCGCTTCGGCAGGGGTTGCGTATAATTCACCCCTCCACTTT TRBJ1-6 - - TRBV9
CASSLGGVSTDTQYF TGTGCCAGCAGCTTAGGTGGAGTAAGCACAGATACGCAGTATTTT TRBJ2-3 - - TRBV11-3
CAGTPRYATGELFF TGTGCCGGGACACCGCGGTATGCCACCGGGGAGCTGTTTTTT TRBJ2-2 - - TRBV30
CASSLIAFRLAGASGELFF TGTGCCAGCAGTTTAATTGCCTTCAGGCTAGCGGGAGCTTCCGGGGAGCTGTTTTTT TRBJ2-2 TRBD2 once TRBV27
CASSPRQGTFEQYF TGTGCCAGTAGTCCTCGTCAGGGTACTTTCGAGCAGTACTTC TRBJ2-7 - - TRBV19
CASSQDTAGATFIGYTF TGCGCCAGCAGCCAAGATACCGCAGGGGCAACCTTCATTGGCTACACCTTC TRBJ1-2 - once TRBV4-3
CASSYGFGSLNSPLHF TGTGCCAGCAGTTACGGTTTCGGGTCGCTTAATTCACCCCTCCACTTT TRBJ1-6 - few TRBV6-5
CASSPHLGRNRSGNTIYF TGTGCCAGCAGTCCTCATCTCGGGAGGAATCGCTCTGGAAACACCATATATTTT TRBJ1-3 - - TRBV28
CASSIPGGAPADTQYF TGTGCCAGTAGTATCCCAGGGGGCGCTCCAGCAGATACGCAGTATTTT TRBJ2-3 TRBD1 - TRBV19
CASSVTGYTGELFF TGTGCCAGCAGCGTTACAGGCTACACCGGGGAGCTGTTTTTT TRBJ2-2 - - TRBV9
CASTDRAHSPLHF TGTGCCAGCACAGACAGGGCCCATTCACCCCTCCACTTT TRBJ1-6 TRBD1 once TRBV27
CASSPSSGRTYEQYF TGTGCCAGCAGTCCATCTAGCGGGAGGACCTACGAGCAGTACTTC TRBJ2-7 TRBD2 - TRBV6-5
CSASGTGILNQPQHF TGCAGTGCTAGTGGGACAGGGATCCTCAATCAGCCCCAGCATTTT TRBJ1-5 TRBD1 once TRBV20-1
CASSWRGRLGNEKLFF TGTGCCAGCAGTTGGAGGGGGCGCTTAGGTAATGAAAAACTGTTTTTT TRBJ1-4 TRBD1 - TRBV28
CAGRFDLRNTEAFF TGTGCCGGGAGGTTTGATCTGCGGAACACTGAAGCTTTCTTT TRBJ1-1 - - TRBV2
CASSFPGQGAYGYTF TGCGCCAGCAGCTTTCCGGGACAGGGTGCCTATGGCTACACCTTC TRBJ1-2 TRBD1 - TRBV5-1
CASSSGVETQYF TGTGCCAGCAGCTCCGGGGTGGAGACCCAGTACTTC TRBJ2-5 - once TRBV7-2
CASSIGQGSNQPQHF TGTGCCAGTAGTATAGGACAGGGAAGCAATCAGCCCCAGCATTTT TRBJ1-5 TRBD1 - TRBV19
CASSLDRDAGYTF TGTGCCAGCAGTTTGGACAGGGATGCTGGCTACACCTTC TRBJ1-2 TRBD1 medium-sized TRBV5-4
CATSDFIRPGTGVNTGELFF TGTGCCACCAGTGATTTCATAAGACCCGGGACAGGGGTGAACACCGGGGAGCTGTTTTTT TRBJ2-2 TRBD1 - TRBV24-1
CASSYKPSVYGYTF TGTGCCAGCAGTTACAAACCGTCGGTATATGGCTACACCTTC TRBJ1-2 - - TRBV6-5
CASRRQGMGQPQHF TGTGCCAGCAGACGACAGGGGATGGGCCAGCCCCAGCATTTT TRBJ1-5 TRBD1 - TRBV27
CASSLQGAREQFF TGTGCCAGCAGTTTGCAGGGGGCCCGGGAGCAGTTCTTC TRBJ2-1 TRBD1 - TRBV27
CASRIRTGGYTDTQYF TGTGCCAGCCGAATAAGAACGGGGGGGTACACAGATACGCAGTATTTT TRBJ2-3 TRBD2 - TRBV27
CASSTGLAPTDTQYF TGTGCCAGCAGCACCGGACTAGCGCCTACAGATACGCAGTATTTT TRBJ2-3 TRBD2 - TRBV7-9
CASSSPTSGSSHEQYF TGTGCCAGCAGTTCACCCACTAGCGGGAGTTCCCACGAGCAGTACTTC TRBJ2-7 TRBD2 - TRBV28
CAWTGGDEQYF TGTGCCTGGACGGGGGGGGACGAGCAGTACTTC TRBJ2-7 TRBD2 - TRBV30
CASSYSEREGSSYNEQFF TGTGCCAGCAGTTACTCCGAGCGGGAGGGCTCCTCCTACAATGAGCAGTTCTTC TRBJ2-1 TRBD2 - TRBV6-2/TRBV6-3
CASSLVRTGAIYGYTF TGTGCCAGCAGCTTAGTACGGACAGGGGCGATCTATGGCTACACCTTC TRBJ1-2 TRBD1 - TRBV11-2
CASSLVPVVYEQYF TGTGCCAGCAGTTTGGTTCCGGTTGTCTACGAGCAGTACTTC TRBJ2-7 - - TRBV28
CASRPLDSNQPQHF TGTGCCAGCAGGCCACTCGATAGCAATCAGCCCCAGCATTTT TRBJ1-5 - - TRBV28
CAWSARGGGRGIYF TGTGCCTGGAGTGCCCGAGGGGGGGGAAGAGGCATATATTTT TRBJ1-3 - - TRBV30
CASSLEAGGSVHTDTQYF TGTGCCAGCAGCTTAGAGGCGGGGGGTTCCGTCCACACAGATACGCAGTATTTT TRBJ2-3 TRBD2 - TRBV7-2
CATNSGGDEQFF TGTGCCACTAATTCGGGGGGGGATGAGCAGTTCTTC TRBJ2-1 TRBD2 - TRBV12-3/TRBV12-4
CASMTRAANYGYTF TGTGCCAGCATGACCAGGGCCGCCAACTATGGCTACACCTTC TRBJ1-2 - - TRBV28
CASSQDPGQGFGNEKLFF TGCGCCAGCAGCCAAGACCCGGGACAGGGGTTTGGTAATGAAAAACTGTTTTTT TRBJ1-4 TRBD1 - TRBV4-1
CASARTSVMFDEQFF TGTGCTAGTGCCCGGACTAGCGTTATGTTCGATGAGCAGTTCTTC TRBJ2-1 TRBD2 - TRBV12-5
CASSYATSGSLLAQYF TGTGCCAGCAGTTACGCGACTAGCGGAAGCCTCCTAGCGCAGTATTTT TRBJ2-3 TRBD2 - TRBV6-6